Sequencing of this T cell receptor beta chain was carried out in a study of T cell responses to AZD1222 COVID-19 vaccine. Regarding the study as a whole: Clonal diversity was possibly underestimated; the donors were predominantly white British and more often female.

Germline V gene sequence: CDR1 LNHDA, CDR2 SQIVND (reference sequence). The CDR3 consists of 13 residues. The V and J ends lost 3 bases and 7 bases respectively, with 12 bases between them. Whether given at about 4 or about 12 weeks, second doses were pooled. Concerning this clone itself: Antigen: not known.

Repertoires were generated with immunoSEQ multiplex PCR, while TCRdb's copy carries only in-frame clones and drops some. The table has approximately 100,000 clones, 70% to 90% seen once; the top ten hold approximately 5%. J is TRBJ1-2 and V is TRBV19; tentatively, D is TRBD1 (5 bases). Source: peripheral blood, taken 28 days after the second AZD1222 dose. This clonotype was obtained from an adult who received the AZD1222 COVID-19 vaccine. CDR3 sequence reads: CASSIRDHPGYTF. CDR3 coding DNA: TGTGCCAGTAGTATCAGGGACCACCCTGGCTACACCTTC. Full variable domain (rest looked up from reference TRBV19 and TRBJ1-2): DGGITQSPKYLFRKEGQNVTLSCEQNLNHDAMYWYRQDPGQGLRLIYYSQIVNDFQKGDIAEGYSVSREKKESFPLTVTSAQKNPTAFYLCASSIRDHPGYTFGSGTRLTVV.